Detailed here is one T cell receptor (beta chain). Its antigen is unidentified. The data belong to a study of CD8+CD57+ T cells in acquired aplastic anemia. For the study at large: The study obtained about 10.8 million reads on average for CD4+ cells from healthy donors.

CDR3 length: 14 residues. CDR1 is SGHTA, CDR2 FQGNSA, per germline. Trimming removed 1 base at V and 4 bases at J, with 10 bases between. General observations from the study: There were around 28 CD8+ CDR3 sequences that occurred in both patients and controls.

Profiles of TCR beta VDJ and CDR3 were generated from a genomic DNA template. TCRdb itself ran the reads through MiXCR, one entry per CDR3 protein. The sample includes around 150,000 distinct CDR3 sequences, roughly 40% of them seen just once. The TCR originated in a human donor in good health. The V and J genes are TRBV7-2 and TRBJ1-2, with a weak D call TRBD1 (5 bases). Material: sorted CD4+, CD8+, or CD8+CD57+ T cells (not recorded which) from PBMCs. As DNA, the CDR3 is TGTGCCAGCAGCTTAGATCAGGGATTCTATGGCTACACCTTC. As protein: CASSLDQGFYGYTF.